What follows are 14 T cell receptor beta chains derived from one specimen sequenced in a study of monozygotic twins with inflammatory bowel disease. Reprocessing the 5' RACE reads, TCRdb reports a single entry for every CDR3 protein and omits DNA. The repertoire table contains 200,000 to 250,000 distinct CDR3 sequences. Sequencing input: blood. The receptors shown here come from a human donor with ulcerative colitis or Crohn's disease, or a healthy co-twin of an affected twin (not recorded which).

The J gene is TRBJ1-6, the V gene TRBV6-4; TCRdb lists TRBD1, though no DNA is available to test this call. The CDR3 is made up of 15 amino acids. Germline loops: CDR1 MRHNA, CDR2 SNTAGT. CDR3 protein: CASTGKGQGDSPLHF.

The chain joins TRBV3-1 to TRBJ2-1; checking the TCRdb D call of TRBD1 is not possible without DNA. The CDR3 extends over 16 amino acids. Germline V gene data show CDR1 as LGHDT and CDR2 as YNNKEL (reference sequence). The CDR3 sequence is CASSLPGRASGNEQFF.

V is TRBV3-1 and J is TRBJ1-2; TCRdb's assignment of TRBD1 cannot be checked, as there is no DNA. The germline V gene encodes CDR1 LGHDT and CDR2 YNNKEL (reference sequence). The CDR3 consists of 11 residues. The CDR3 loop is CASRGGFGYTF.

CDR3 loop: CASSDLLAAMGTDTQYF. The chain joins TRBV7-9 to TRBJ2-3; TCRdb calls TRBD2, which cannot be checked without DNA. The CDR3 contains 17 residues. Germline V CDR1 and CDR2: SEHNR, FQNEAQ (reference sequence).

V is TRBV7-2 and J is TRBJ1-2. Per germline, CDR1 SGHTA and CDR2 FQGNSA. The CDR3 sequence is 13 residues long. The CDR3 protein is CASSSPTLGPEIF.

The chain joins TRBV3-1 to TRBJ2-3; TCRdb indicates TRBD1, and absent DNA this call remains unverified. Per germline, CDR1 LGHDT and CDR2 YNNKEL (reference sequence). The CDR3 length is 14 residues. The CDR3 loop is CASSPGGPVDTQYF.

This CDR3 reads CASSLTRQSSGNTIYF. The V gene is TRBV5-4, the J gene TRBJ1-3. The germline V gene encodes CDR1 SGHNT and CDR2 YYREEE (reference sequence). The CDR3 sequence is 16 residues long.

The V and J genes are TRBV6-1 and TRBJ1-5; the D call from TCRdb, TRBD1, cannot be confirmed without DNA. The CDR3 contains 15 residues. CDR1 is MNHNS, CDR2 SASEGT, per germline. The CDR3 reads CASTPRDRGLQPQHF.

CDR3 protein: CSARVRQTSGTYNEQFF. V usage is TRBV20-1 and J usage is TRBJ2-1; TCRdb calls TRBD2, which cannot be checked without DNA. The CDR3 contains 17 residues. CDR1 and CDR2 (germline): DFQATT, SNEGSKA (reference sequence).

The genes are TRBV9 and TRBJ2-3. This CDR3 has 14 residues. Germline V CDR1 and CDR2: SGDLS, YYNGEE. The CDR3 reads CASSAIQSTDTQYF.

The chain combines TRBV5-1 with TRBJ2-1; TCRdb outputs TRBD1, but without DNA this stays unchecked. CDR1 and CDR2 from the germline V gene are SGHRS and YFSETQ. The CDR3 totals 14 residues. CDR3 residues: CASSSPSGGDEQFF.

The chain carries TRBV20-1 and TRBJ2-6; no DNA is available, so the TRBD1 call from TCRdb remains unchecked. Germline V gene sequence: CDR1 DFQATT, CDR2 SNEGSKA (reference sequence). CDR3 length: 11 residues. The CDR3 protein is CSARRANVLTF.

CDR3 residues: CASSSKGNYGYTF. This sequence joins TRBV21-1 and TRBJ1-2; TCRdb lists TRBD1, though no DNA is available to test this call. TRBV21-1 is assigned pseudogene status. This CDR3 spans 13 amino acids.

This chain joins TRBV12-3 or TRBV12-4 and TRBJ2-7; no DNA is available, so the TRBD1 call from TCRdb remains unchecked. This CDR3 contains 13 residues. CDR3 sequence reads: CASSFRRGYEQYF.